This T cell receptor (beta chain) was recorded in a study of shared clonotypes between healthy human individuals. Study-wide context: Those who served as donors were a couple of women and a few men between the ages of 18 and 49.

The CDR3 sequence is 15 residues long. Trimming took off 0 bases at V and 3 bases at J, with 12 bases between the two ends. Looked up from germline, CDR1 is MNHEY and CDR2 is SVGAGI. CD45RO+ cells were combined with CCR7-negative CD45RA+ TemRA cells to form CD8 memory. Study findings and constraints: Limited genetic and exposure-history diversity came from having few donors.

Sequencing was at deep level. Only in-frame clones appear in the TCRdb table, and some are missing; sequencing was by immunoSEQ multiplex PCR. Of under 350,000 clones listed, about nine tenths are singletons. With regard to this clone: The antigen remains unidentified.

The chain combines TRBV6-5 with TRBJ2-7; D may be TRBD1 (5 bases). Sequenced material: memory CD8+ T cells sorted from blood. Subset specified: CD45RO+ cells pooled with CCR7-negative TemRA cells. The TCR comes from a man aged 18-30 years in good health. CDR3 bases: TGTGCCAGCAGTTACTCGGAAGGGGCAAGCTACGAGCAGTACTTC. Residues: CASSYSEGASYEQYF.